The clone carrying this TCR beta chain showed up many times. Antigen: not known. UMIs and a universal primer site were added when TCR cDNA was made by 5'RACE template switching. Via MiXCR, TCRdb re-called the 5' RACE reads, giving one row per CDR3 protein. The top ten clones hold around 15% of a sample with a few hundred thousand distinct CDR3 sequences, under 25% of them seen once. The data stem from a study of T cells after yellow fever vaccination. Study in general: The SMART-Seq v4 Ultra Low Input method served to prepare the low-cell-number fractions.

CDR3 length: 14 residues. V shed 5 bases and J 5 bases; nucleotides not matched to a gene: 4. Whole-study findings and limits: Post-booster repertoires contained most primary-vaccination clones again (about 95% CD4, approximately 88% CD8). High-abundance clonotypes from the bulk population could contaminate FACS-sorted repertoires.

The clonotype comes from a man aged 25 to 45 who received the YFV17D yellow fever vaccine. The sample here was PBMCs, taken 15 days after the yellow fever booster vaccination. This chain joins TRBV12-3 or TRBV12-4 and TRBJ1-4; TRBD1 matches 8 bases. The DNA for the CDR3 is TGTGCCAGCAGTCTAGGGACAGGAAATGAAAAACTGTTTTTT. It yields the protein CASSLGTGNEKLFF.